A selection of T cell receptor beta chains follows, all from one sample in a study of shared clonotypes between healthy human individuals. Data came from immunoSEQ multiplex PCR; TCRdb stores just in-frame clones and leaves some out. The profile shows roughly 2.1 million clones, about 93% of them singletons. Sequencing was done on a sample of naive CD8+ T cells from PBMCs. These receptors were collected from a man aged 18 to 29 in good health. Some clones in this sample may be carry-over from other donors' samples. CDR3s include the opening cysteine and the closing phenylalanine or tryptophan. Each record gives: clone size, J gene, D gene, V gene, CDR3 DNA, CDR3 protein. The D gene is left open where the match is weak. Clone sizes are given selectively: once, few, many, or a class where the clone is expanded.

size: -; J: TRBJ2-3; D: -; V: TRBV5-1; DNA: TGCGCCAGCAGCTTACTGGGCAGGGGAGGCACAGATACGCAGTATTTT; CDR3: CASSLLGRGGTDTQYF
size: -; J: TRBJ2-7; D: -; V: TRBV28; DNA: TGTGCCAGCAGTCTCCAGGCGGGAGAGCAGTACTTC; CDR3: CASSLQAGEQYF
size: once; J: TRBJ2-2; D: -; V: TRBV4-1; DNA: TGCGCCAGCAGCCCAGCCCCGGGGACCGGGGAGCTGTTTTTT; CDR3: CASSPAPGTGELFF
size: -; J: TRBJ2-5; D: -; V: TRBV4-1; DNA: TGCGCCAGCAGCCATCCCGGGGGAGTTCCACAGTGGGAGACCCAGTACTTC; CDR3: CASSHPGGVPQWETQYF
size: -; J: TRBJ2-7; D: TRBD1; V: TRBV9; DNA: TGTGCCAGCAGCGAAGGGACAGGTGGCGAGCAGTACTTC; CDR3: CASSEGTGGEQYF
size: -; J: TRBJ2-1; D: -; V: TRBV28; DNA: TGTGCCAGCAGTCCCATCTCCCGTGACCCCTACAATGAGCAGTTCTTC; CDR3: CASSPISRDPYNEQFF
size: -; J: TRBJ1-2; D: -; V: TRBV11-2; DNA: TGTGCCAGCAGCTTCAGCGGGAGGGCCTCTGGTGGCTACACCTTC; CDR3: CASSFSGRASGGYTF
size: -; J: TRBJ1-2; D: -; V: TRBV5-4; DNA: TGTGCCAGCAGCGGTGGGAGGGAGAATGGCTACACCTTC; CDR3: CASSGGRENGYTF
size: -; J: TRBJ2-6; D: TRBD1; V: TRBV10-3; DNA: TGTGCCCCCGCCGGACAGGCTAGGCCTGGGGCCAACGTCCTGACTTTC; CDR3: CAPAGQARPGANVLTF
size: -; J: TRBJ2-5; D: TRBD2; V: TRBV13; DNA: TGTGCCAGCAGCTTAGCCCAGGCTAGCGGGAGGGAGACCCAGTACTTC; CDR3: CASSLAQASGRETQYF
size: -; J: TRBJ2-2; D: TRBD2; V: TRBV28; DNA: TGTGCCAGCAAGAGCGGGAGTTGGGACGGGGAGCTGTTTTTT; CDR3: CASKSGSWDGELFF
size: -; J: TRBJ1-2; D: -; V: TRBV2; DNA: TGTGCCAGCAGTGAATCCGGGGGATATGGCTACACCTTC; CDR3: CASSESGGYGYTF
size: -; J: TRBJ1-2; D: -; V: TRBV4-1; DNA: TGCGCCAGCAGCCAAGAACAGGGTGGCTATGGCTACACCTTC; CDR3: CASSQEQGGYGYTF
size: -; J: TRBJ2-5; D: -; V: TRBV20-1; DNA: TGCAGTGCTAGCCCATTGGAGACCCAGTACTTC; CDR3: CSASPLETQYF
size: -; J: TRBJ2-1; D: -; V: TRBV6-1; DNA: TGTGCCAGCAAGGGGGGCTACAATGAGCAGTTCTTC; CDR3: CASKGGYNEQFF
size: -; J: TRBJ1-3; D: -; V: TRBV6-4; DNA: TGTGCCAGCAGTGACTCTAGGGCAGCCCAGTATACTACTGGAAACACCATATATTTT; CDR3: CASSDSRAAQYTTGNTIYF
size: -; J: TRBJ2-7; D: TRBD1; V: TRBV28; DNA: TGTGCCAGCAAACAGGGGGCCTACGAGCAGTACTTC; CDR3: CASKQGAYEQYF
size: -; J: TRBJ2-7; D: -; V: TRBV11-2; DNA: TGTGCCAGCAGCTTAACCCTAGCAGGGGTGGAGCAGTACTTC; CDR3: CASSLTLAGVEQYF
size: -; J: TRBJ1-2; D: TRBD1; V: TRBV5-1; DNA: TGCGCCAGCAGCGAGGCCAAGCCAGGGGGCAGCGGCTACACCTTC; CDR3: CASSEAKPGGSGYTF
size: once; J: TRBJ1-2; D: -; V: TRBV5-4; DNA: TGTGCCAGCAGCTTGTACCCAGGAGGCGATGGCTACACCTTC; CDR3: CASSLYPGGDGYTF
size: -; J: TRBJ2-7; D: -; V: TRBV5-4; DNA: TGTGCCAGCAGCTTGGATGGGGGAGCCTCCTTCGAGCAGTACTTC; CDR3: CASSLDGGASFEQYF
size: -; J: TRBJ1-1; D: -; V: TRBV6-5; DNA: TGTGCCACCAAGAGCATCCATATGAACACTGAAGCTTTCTTT; CDR3: CATKSIHMNTEAFF
size: -; J: TRBJ1-2; D: -; V: TRBV9; DNA: TGTGCCAGCAGCGTAGACAGGGACGGCTACACCTTC; CDR3: CASSVDRDGYTF
size: -; J: TRBJ2-1; D: TRBD2; V: TRBV4-1; DNA: TGCGCCAGCAGTCCTCGGACTAGCGGGAGAACCTACAATGAGCAGTTCTTC; CDR3: CASSPRTSGRTYNEQFF
size: -; J: TRBJ2-1; D: TRBD1; V: TRBV28; DNA: TGTGCCAGCAGGGACCTCGACAGGGTGGCTTACAATGAGCAGTTCTTC; CDR3: CASRDLDRVAYNEQFF
size: -; J: TRBJ1-2; D: -; V: TRBV30; DNA: TGTGCCTGGAGTCTCCGGGCCTCCAGCCGAGGCTACACCTTC; CDR3: CAWSLRASSRGYTF
size: -; J: TRBJ2-5; D: TRBD1; V: TRBV7-9; DNA: TGTGCCAGCAGCCCAGGGGGTTCGTGGGAGACCCAGTACTTC; CDR3: CASSPGGSWETQYF
size: -; J: TRBJ2-7; D: TRBD2; V: TRBV28; DNA: TGTGCCAGCAGTTTAGTAGCGGGGTACGAGCAGTACTTC; CDR3: CASSLVAGYEQYF
size: -; J: TRBJ2-7; D: -; V: TRBV28; DNA: TGTGCCAGCAGTTTGGAGAGCCCGAACTACGAGCAGTACTTC; CDR3: CASSLESPNYEQYF
size: -; J: TRBJ1-2; D: TRBD1; V: TRBV27; DNA: TGTGCCAGCAGTTCTACAGGGGGCTCTGGCTACACCTTC; CDR3: CASSSTGGSGYTF
size: -; J: TRBJ2-1; D: TRBD2; V: TRBV29-1; DNA: TGCAGCGTTGAAAGAGTGGCGGGAGAACTGGTCAATGAGCAGTTCTTC; CDR3: CSVERVAGELVNEQFF
size: -; J: TRBJ2-2; D: -; V: TRBV11-2; DNA: TGTGCCAGCAGCTTAGTGTCTGGGACGGGCACCGGGGAGCTGTTTTTT; CDR3: CASSLVSGTGTGELFF
size: -; J: TRBJ2-1; D: -; V: TRBV2; DNA: TGTGCCAGCAGCGGTTTACGCTCCTACAATGAGCAGTTCTTC; CDR3: CASSGLRSYNEQFF
size: -; J: TRBJ2-6; D: -; V: TRBV9; DNA: TGTGCCAGCAGCTACCAATTTTCTGGCTCTGGGGCCAACGTCCTGACTTTC; CDR3: CASSYQFSGSGANVLTF